Shown below are 22 T cell receptor beta chains from a single sample sequenced in a study of blood T cell repertoires in COVID-19. The data were produced by immunoSEQ multiplex PCR, yet TCRdb's version contains in-frame clones alone and is incomplete. Among some 140,000 clones listed, around three quarters were seen once. Sequenced sample: peripheral blood. These receptors originate from a human donor in a cohort sampled during active COVID-19.

This clone appeared a few times. In DNA, the CDR3 is TGTGCCAGCTCGCAAAACAGGGCCTCGAACACCGGGGAGCTGTTTTTT. It translates to CASSQNRASNTGELFF. This chain joins TRBV18 and TRBJ2-2, with a tentative D call TRBD1 (6 bases). The CDR3 runs 16 residues. Trimming shortened V by 6 bases and J by 0 bases, and 14 bases separated the two germline ends. CDR1 KGHSH and CDR2 LQKENI come from the germline V gene.

This sequence joins TRBV2 and TRBJ1-1, with a tentative D call TRBD1 (5 bases). Per the germline V gene, CDR1 is SNHLY and CDR2 is FYNNEI. CDR3 length: 15 residues. V was shortened by 3 bases and J by 2 bases, with 13 bases between the two germline ends. CDR3 sequence: CASSDLGGANTEAFF. The DNA for the CDR3 is TGTGCCAGCAGTGACCTAGGAGGGGCCAACACTGAAGCTTTCTTT.

The chain combines TRBV24-1 with TRBJ2-1; 9 positions agree with TRBD2. V lost 3 bases, J lost 1 base, and 3 bases stayed unmatched. The CDR3 spans 16 residues. Germline CDR1 and CDR2: KGHDR and SFDVKD. The CDR3 region is CATSDALAGSYNEQFF. The CDR3 coding sequence is TGTGCCACCAGTGATGCGCTAGCGGGGTCCTACAATGAGCAGTTCTTC.

The chain couples TRBV28 to TRBJ2-3, with 10 nucleotides matching TRBD2. The CDR3 runs 15 residues. V dropped 6 bases and J dropped 2; count of bases not matched to a gene: 5. CDR1 is MDHEN and CDR2 is SYDVKM in the germline V gene. CDR3 protein: CASRGTSEITDTQYF. CDR3 coding DNA: TGTGCCAGCAGAGGGACTAGCGAGATCACAGATACGCAGTATTTT.

In its sample, this clone was seen a few times. This chain uses TRBV5-5 with TRBJ2-7; 7 bases line up with TRBD1. Germline CDR1 and CDR2: SGHKS and YYEKEE (reference sequence). The V and J ends lost 4 bases and 4 bases, in that order; junction bases with no gene match: 11. The CDR3 is 15 amino acids. The CDR3 DNA is TGTGCCAGCAGCCCCTCGGCAGGGGGAATGTACGAGCAGTACTTC. It yields the protein CASSPSAGGMYEQYF.

V usage is TRBV13 and J usage is TRBJ1-6; D unclear. The CDR3 sequence is 14 residues long. The germline V and J ends were trimmed by 3 bases and 4 bases, with 7 bases remaining between them. Per the germline V gene, CDR1 is PRHDT and CDR2 is FYEKMQ (reference sequence). CDR3 sequence: CASSLSAYNSPLHF. The CDR3 bases are TGTGCCAGCAGCTTGAGCGCTTATAATTCACCCCTCCACTTT. The full variable domain, with the rest looked up from reference TRBV13 and TRBJ1-6, is AAGVIQSPRHLIKEKRETATLKCYPIPRHDTVYWYQQGPGQDPQFLISFYEKMQSDKGSIPDRFSAQQFSDYHSELNMSSLELGDSALYFCASSLSAYNSPLHFGNGTRLTVT.

This clone was seen at least ten times. The V gene is TRBV27, the J gene TRBJ1-3; no definite D call. Germline lookup yields CDR1 MNHEY and CDR2 SMNVEV (reference sequence). The CDR3 covers 14 residues. The germline V and J ends were trimmed by 6 bases and 4 bases, with 13 bases remaining between them. DNA of the CDR3: TGTGCCAGCAGCCCATTAGACTTCGGAAACACCATATATTTT. As protein: CASSPLDFGNTIYF.

This clone was observed a single time. J is TRBJ2-7 and V is TRBV7-9, with D possibly TRBD2 on 6 matching bases. V was shortened by 5 bases and J by 2 bases, with 13 bases between the two germline ends. This CDR3 spans 14 amino acids. The germline CDR1 and CDR2 sequences are SEHNR and FQNEAQ (reference sequence). CDR3 sequence (DNA): TGTGCCAGCAGCCCGACTAGAGCACCCTACGAGCAGTACTTC. Translating it yields CASSPTRAPYEQYF. Using reference TRBV7-9 and TRBJ2-7 for the parts outside the CDR3, the full variable domain is DTGVSQNPRHKITKRGQNVTFRCDPISEHNRLYWYRQTLGQGPEFLTYFQNEAQLEKSRLLSDRFSAERPKGSFSTLEIQRTEQGDSAMYLCASSPTRAPYEQYFGPGTRLTVT.

The rearrangement joins TRBV7-9 to TRBJ2-7, with a weak D call TRBD2 (5 bases). Germline lookup yields CDR1 SEHNR and CDR2 FQNEAQ (reference sequence). Deletions cut 5 bases from V and 7 bases from J, with 15 bases between. The CDR3 is made up of 13 amino acids. The CDR3: CASSPVASGEQYF. The CDR3 bases are TGTGCCAGCAGCCCCGTCGCGAGCGGAGAGCAGTACTTC.

This rearrangement joins TRBV19 to TRBJ1-6, with 9 bases lining up with TRBD1. The V segment lost 5 bases and the J segment 7 bases; nucleotides outside the gene matches: 15. CDR3 length equals 18 residues. CDR1 LNHDA and CDR2 SQIVND come from the germline V gene (reference sequence). CDR3 nucleotide sequence: TGTGCCAGTAGTTCATCCACTCCGACAGGGGGGGAGAATTCACCCCTCCACTTT. Its protein product is CASSSSTPTGGENSPLHF.

The V call is TRBV6-5, the J call TRBJ2-5; no firm D call. Germline values: CDR1 MNHEY, CDR2 SVGAGI. The CDR3 sequence is 11 residues long. V was trimmed by 6 bases and J by 1 base, leaving 3 bases between them. The DNA of the CDR3 is TGTGCCAGCAGCCGCCAAGAGACCCAGTACTTC. Translation: CASSRQETQYF.

This chain links TRBV3-1 (or the pseudogene TRBV3-2) with TRBJ1-5; D call uncertain. This CDR3 is 12 amino acids long. From germline, CDR1 is LGHDT and CDR2 YNNKEL (reference sequence). Trimming removed 1 base at V and 5 bases at J, with 3 bases between. CDR3 sequence: CASSQADQPQHF. The CDR3 nucleotides read TGTGCCAGCAGCCAAGCAGATCAGCCCCAGCATTTT.

The gene calls are TRBV7-9 and TRBJ2-2, with no clear D. The germline V gene encodes CDR1 SEHNR and CDR2 FQNEAQ (reference sequence). This CDR3 contains 17 residues. Trimming left V 4 bases short and J 2 bases short, with 17 bases between. CDR3 amino acids: CASSYDPGFGNTGELFF. CDR3 nucleotides: TGTGCCAGCAGCTACGACCCCGGGTTTGGAAACACCGGGGAGCTGTTTTTT.

The chain carries TRBV30 and TRBJ2-1; TRBD2 agrees at 10 bases. CDR3 length: 14 residues. Germline trimming cut 5 bases from V and 10 bases from J; bases unmatched to any gene: 11. Germline V gene lookup returns CDR1 GTSNPN and CDR2 SVGIG (reference sequence). The CDR3 DNA is TGTGCCTGGGGGACGCCTAGCGGGGGACGGGAGCAGTTCTTC. This translates into CAWGTPSGGREQFF.

The gene calls are TRBV2 and TRBJ2-1; TRBD2 matches 16 bases. V lost 7 bases and J lost 12; bases outside the gene matches: 12. The germline CDR1 and CDR2 sequences are SNHLY and FYNNEI. The CDR3 covers 16 residues. The CDR3 DNA reads as TGTGCCAGCAAACCTGGGACTAGCGGGGGGGCGAGATTGCAGTTCTTC. It codes for CASKPGTSGGARLQFF.

The chain joins TRBV9 to TRBJ1-1; 7 nucleotides line up with TRBD1. The CDR3 is 15 residues long. J lost 6 bases, V lost 1 base, and 9 bases had no gene match. Germline V gene lookup returns CDR1 SGDLS and CDR2 YYNGEE. The CDR3: CASSVLQGGAAEAFF. The CDR3 coding sequence is TGTGCCAGCAGCGTACTGCAGGGGGGCGCGGCTGAAGCTTTCTTT. Variable domain in full (rest from reference TRBV9 and TRBJ1-1): DSGVTQTPKHLITATGQRVTLRCSPRSGDLSVYWYQQSLDQGLQFLIQYYNGEERAKGNILERFSAQQFPDLHSELNLSSLELGDSALYFCASSVLQGGAAEAFFGQGTRLTVV.

CDR3 in amino acids: CASSTSGQGGNEQFF. The CDR3 nucleotides are TGTGCCAGCAGTACCTCGGGACAGGGTGGCAATGAGCAGTTCTTC. The chain links TRBV6-6 to TRBJ2-1; 9 bases align to TRBD1. In germline, CDR1 is MNHNY, CDR2 SVGAGI (reference sequence). Losses at the gene ends were 5 bases for V and 6 bases for J; bases not matched to a gene: 8. This CDR3 contains 15 residues.

The chain carries TRBV30 and TRBJ1-5; 9 nucleotides line up with TRBD1. From germline, CDR1 is GTSNPN and CDR2 SVGIG (reference sequence). The CDR3 totals 13 residues. V gave up 3 bases and J gave up 8 bases; unmatched junction bases: 5. CDR3 DNA sequence: TGTGCCTGGAGCAGACAGGGGGGTGAGCCCCAGCATTTT. As protein: CAWSRQGGEPQHF.

This chain links TRBV5-1 with TRBJ2-2, with 9 bases aligning to TRBD1. This CDR3 has 16 residues. Germline CDR1 reads SGHRS; CDR2 reads YFSETQ. The trim removed 4 bases at V and 2 bases at J, leaving 6 bases unmatched. The CDR3: CASSRRQGDNTGELFF. Here the CDR3 DNA reads TGCGCCAGCAGCCGGAGACAGGGGGATAACACCGGGGAGCTGTTTTTT.

The chain is built from TRBV3-1 (or the pseudogene TRBV3-2) and TRBJ1-1; D is uncertain. V was trimmed by 4 bases and J by 6 bases, leaving 12 bases between them. The CDR3 runs 13 residues. Per the germline V gene, CDR1 is LGHDT and CDR2 is YNNKEL (reference sequence). The CDR3 region is CASSPRTPPEAFF. CDR3 coding DNA: TGTGCCAGCAGCCCCCGGACTCCACCTGAAGCTTTCTTT.

This clone occurred once. The rearrangement uses TRBV6-5 and TRBJ1-1; TRBD1 matches at 7 bases. V trimming: 5 bases; J trimming: 5 bases; junction bases outside the gene matches: 5. CDR1 is MNHEY and CDR2 is SVGAGI in the germline V gene. The CDR3 spans 13 residues. The CDR3 loop reads CASSRQGVTEAFF. CDR3 DNA: TGTGCCAGCAGTCGACAGGGTGTGACTGAAGCTTTCTTT.

This clone was counted once. The CDR3 reads CASSRDTGFSYEQYF. CDR3 in DNA: TGCGCCAGCAGCCGGGACACAGGTTTCTCCTACGAGCAGTACTTC. The rearrangement joins TRBV5-1 to TRBJ2-7; perhaps TRBD1 as D (6 bases). The CDR3 is 15 amino acids. The germline V and J ends were trimmed by 4 bases and 0 bases, with 14 bases remaining between them. The V gene's germline CDR1 is SGHRS and CDR2 YFSETQ.